These 18 T cell receptor beta chains came from one sample sequenced in a study of blood T cells in healthy people across ages. Using a J-beta primer mix together with a sample-barcoded 5' primer, a second PCR was run for about 6 to 12 cycles. TCRdb re-called the 5' RACE reads through MiXCR, storing one row per CDR3 protein. The sample contains hundreds of thousands of distinct CDR3 sequences, roughly half of which appear only once. The material sequenced was blood. The receptors derive from a man in his 60s in good health.

The chain couples TRBV12-3 or TRBV12-4 to TRBJ2-5; 7 nucleotides agree with TRBD2. This CDR3 contains 16 residues. Trimming cost V 3 bases and J 1 base; bases outside gene matches: 8. Written as DNA, the CDR3 is TGTGCCAGCAGTTTCTTTCAGCGGGGCCTCCAAGAGACCCAGTACTTC. As protein: CASSFFQRGLQETQYF.

Concerning this clonotype itself: This may be a read error, as it is one base from a much larger clone. The chain recombines TRBV12-3 or TRBV12-4 with TRBJ2-5; the match to TRBD1 covers 7 bases. CDR3 size: 15 residues. The V gene end was trimmed by 5 bases and the J gene end by 11 bases; junction bases not matched to a gene: 17. CDR3 sequence (DNA): TGTGCCAGCAGTAAGATGATTGACAGGGAAAGGAGGCAGTACTTC. It yields the protein CASSKMIDRERRQYF.

The chain recombines TRBV20-1 with TRBJ2-3; TRBD2 agrees at 8 bases. The CDR3 is made up of 16 amino acids. V lost 3 bases and J lost 3; bases outside the gene matches: 11. The germline CDR1 and CDR2 sequences are DFQATT and SNEGSKA (reference sequence). The CDR3 DNA follows: TGCAGTGCTAGCCGTACAGCGGGAGAAGGGACAGATACGCAGTATTTT. The encoded protein is CSASRTAGEGTDTQYF.

V and J are TRBV5-1 and TRBJ2-3; 7 nucleotides match TRBD2. With V trimmed by 0 bases and J by 4 bases, 5 bases remained unmatched. The CDR3 totals 15 residues. Germline-derived CDR1 and CDR2 are SGHRS and YFSETQ. CDR3 residues: CASSLAAGWSDTQYF. Written as DNA, the CDR3 is TGCGCCAGCAGCTTGGCAGCGGGGTGGTCAGATACGCAGTATTTT.

The V call is TRBV20-1, the J call TRBJ1-4; the D is unclear. Between the trimmed V and J ends, which lost 0 bases and 7 bases, there was a span of 12 bases. This CDR3 comprises 14 residues. CDR1 and CDR2 from the germline V gene are DFQATT and SNEGSKA (reference sequence). The CDR3 here is CSARDPAGSEKLFF. In nucleotides, the CDR3 is TGCAGTGCTAGAGATCCCGCGGGTAGTGAAAAACTGTTTTTT.

This clonotype appeared once. V and J are TRBV10-3 and TRBJ2-7; D remains ambiguous. The J call may be in error: the DNA end matches TRBJ2-4 better. Germline-derived CDR1 and CDR2 are ENHRY and SYGVKD. This CDR3 comprises 14 residues. CDR3 nucleotide sequence: TGTGCCATCAGTGAAGGAGTAGCCAAAAACATTCAGTACTTC. Protein: CAISEGVAKNIQYF.

To note about this clonotype: A much larger clone differs by one base, so this may be a read error. The chain couples TRBV13 to TRBJ2-4; D possibly corresponds to TRBD2 (6 bases). The V end was cut by 5 bases, the J end by 13 bases, with 27 bases between. Germline V gene sequence: CDR1 PRHDT, CDR2 FYEKMQ (reference sequence). This CDR3 spans 16 amino acids. This CDR3 reads CASSPSGQSGVYGQYF. CDR3 DNA sequence: TGTGCCAGCAGCCCCTCTGGGCAGTCGGGGGTCTACGGGCAGTACTTC.

V usage is TRBV20-1 and J usage is TRBJ2-5, with 7 bases aligning to TRBD1. The J call may be mistaken, given a closer DNA end match to TRBJ2-7. The CDR3 has 12 residues. Germline V lookup: CDR1 DFQATT, CDR2 SNEGSKA (reference sequence). This chain's CDR3 is CSARVRGLEQYF. CDR3 DNA: TGCAGTGCTAGAGTGAGGGGGCTCGAGCAGTACTTC.

This clonotype appeared a single time. J is TRBJ2-5 and V is TRBV7-9; D is uncertain. Germline CDR1 is SEHNR and CDR2 is FQNEAQ (reference sequence). The V and J ends lost 5 bases and 1 base respectively, with 14 bases between them. The CDR3 length is 15 residues. This CDR3 is CASSPILGPQETQYF. The CDR3 DNA reads TGTGCCAGCAGCCCCATTTTGGGCCCCCAAGAGACCCAGTACTTC.

The chain is built from TRBV7-2 and TRBJ2-7; D might be TRBD2 (6 bases). Germline loops: CDR1 SGHTA, CDR2 FQGNSA. The CDR3 covers 16 residues. V lost 5 bases to trimming and J lost 1 base, with 18 bases between them. DNA for the CDR3: TGTGCCAGCAGCGGAGGGAAAGCAGGGTTGTCCTACGAGCAGTACTTC. Amino acids: CASSGGKAGLSYEQYF.

This clonotype has only a few counts. This chain uses TRBV10-2 with TRBJ2-5; 7 bases fit TRBD2. Germline V gene sequence: CDR1 WSHSY, CDR2 SAAADI. Trimming removed 5 bases from V and 7 bases from J; junction bases left unmatched: 4. The CDR3 totals 12 residues. CDR3: CASSTSAGTQYF. In DNA form, the CDR3 reads TGCGCCAGCAGTACTAGCGCAGGGACCCAGTACTTC.

This chain links TRBV7-9 with TRBJ2-3; 13 bases fit TRBD2. The ends lost 5 bases at V and 5 bases at J; junction bases unmatched: 7. The germline CDR1 and CDR2 sequences are SEHNR and FQNEAQ (reference sequence). The CDR3 covers 16 residues. CDR3: CASSPGLAGTGDTQYF. DNA for the CDR3: TGTGCCAGCAGCCCGGGACTAGCGGGGACCGGAGATACGCAGTATTTT.

This clonotype was counted ten times or more. The chain recombines TRBV20-1 with TRBJ2-1; 8 positions match TRBD2. The CDR3 has 15 amino acids. Trimming cost V 3 bases and J 7 bases; bases outside gene matches: 11. Germline V lookup: CDR1 DFQATT, CDR2 SNEGSKA (reference sequence). The CDR3 nucleotides are TGCAGTGCTAGGGTAGCGGGACGTATTCTGAATGAGCAGTTCTTC. Encoded protein: CSARVAGRILNEQFF.

The chain's CDR3 is CASSLATGTGGYEQYF. CDR3 nucleotide sequence: TGCGCCAGCAGCTTGGCAACCGGGACAGGAGGCTACGAGCAGTACTTC. V is TRBV5-1 and J is TRBJ2-5; 8 positions agree with TRBD1. The J call may be wrong; the DNA end is better matched by TRBJ2-7. Germline CDR1 reads SGHRS; CDR2 reads YFSETQ. This CDR3 region has 16 residues.

On this clonotype: At one boundary the junction diverges from the germline segment, which might be a read error. V and J are TRBV20-1 and TRBJ2-1; D is unclear. The CDR3 has 15 residues. CDR1 DFQATT and CDR2 SNEGSKA come from the germline V gene (reference sequence). CDR3 protein: CSARESPSSYDEQFF. The CDR3 DNA is TGCAGTGCTAGAGAATCACCGAGCTCCTACGATGAGCAGTTCTTC.

This clonotype was seen repeatedly, ten times or more. The chain is built from TRBV6-2 or TRBV6-3 and TRBJ2-1, with 12 bases fitting TRBD2. CDR1 and CDR2 from the germline V gene are MNHEY and SVGEGT. CDR3 length equals 15 residues. Trimming cost V 2 bases and J 7 bases; bases outside gene matches: 3. The CDR3 DNA sequence: TGTGCCAGCAGTTACGAAGGACTAGCGGGAAATGAGCAGTTCTTC. Amino acid sequence: CASSYEGLAGNEQFF.

CDR3 DNA: TGTGCCATCAGTGATGGGGGAGGGGGGGCCCGCACAGATACGCAGTATTTT. Translation gives CAISDGGGGARTDTQYF. The rearrangement links TRBV10-3 to TRBJ2-3; maybe TRBD2 (7 bases). Germline CDR1 reads ENHRY; CDR2 reads SYGVKD. V was cut by 3 bases and J by 1 base, with 17 bases left in between. CDR3 size: 17 residues.

The V and J genes are TRBV11-3 and TRBJ2-5; the D gene could be TRBD1 or TRBD2 (5 bases each). V lost 5 bases and J 2 bases, leaving 12 bases between the germline ends. CDR1 is SGHNT and CDR2 is YENEEA in the germline V gene. This CDR3 comprises 14 residues. CDR3 sequence reads: CASSRGPNQETQYF. CDR3 DNA sequence: TGTGCCAGCAGCCGGGGACCCAATCAAGAGACCCAGTACTTC.